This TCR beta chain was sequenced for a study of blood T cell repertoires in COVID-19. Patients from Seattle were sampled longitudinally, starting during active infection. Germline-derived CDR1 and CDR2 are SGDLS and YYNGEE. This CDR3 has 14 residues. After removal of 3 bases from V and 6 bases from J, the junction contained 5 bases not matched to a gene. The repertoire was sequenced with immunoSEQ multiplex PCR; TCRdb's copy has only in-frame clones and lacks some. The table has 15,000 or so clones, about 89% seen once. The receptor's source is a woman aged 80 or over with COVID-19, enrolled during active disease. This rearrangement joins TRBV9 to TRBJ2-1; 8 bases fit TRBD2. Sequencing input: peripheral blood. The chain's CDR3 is CASSATGTSNEQFF. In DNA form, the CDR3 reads TGTGCCAGCAGCGCCACCGGGACTAGCAATGAGCAGTTCTTC.